The 32 T cell receptor beta chains in this list originate from one sample, sequenced in a study of blood T cell repertoires in COVID-19. Profiling relied on immunoSEQ multiplex PCR, and the TCRdb table lists in-frame clones only, not all of them. Counted here are some 360,000 clones, around nine tenths occurring once; the ten biggest clones make up 3% to 4%. Sequenced: peripheral blood. Every receptor here comes from a woman aged 55-69 years with COVID-19, enrolled during active disease.

This clone was observed once. This chain connects TRBV5-1 to TRBJ1-1; D gene ambiguous. This CDR3 is 16 amino acids long. The V gene lost 4 bases and the J gene lost 1 base, with 17 bases spanning the gap. Germline CDR1 SGHRS, CDR2 YFSETQ. In DNA form, the CDR3 reads TGCGCCAGCAGCCCCGGTTCCAGGCTACCGAACACTGAAGCTTTCTTT. It translates to CASSPGSRLPNTEAFF.

V usage is TRBV3-1 (or the pseudogene TRBV3-2) and J usage is TRBJ1-2, with 7 bases fitting TRBD1. CDR1 is LGHDT and CDR2 is YNNKEL in the germline V gene (reference sequence). The CDR3 covers 15 residues. With V trimmed by 1 base and J by 4 bases, 6 bases remained unmatched. The CDR3 nucleotides are TGTGCCAGCAGCCAAGTAGCAGGGGGGTCCTATGGCTACACCTTC. This encodes CASSQVAGGSYGYTF.

The chain joins TRBV9 to TRBJ1-1; D uncertain. The CDR3 length is 14 residues. V lost 1 base, J lost 3 bases, and 10 bases lay in between. Germline lookup yields CDR1 SGDLS and CDR2 YYNGEE. The CDR3 DNA is TGTGCCAGCAGCGTAAACGAGGGTTACACTGAAGCTTTCTTT. This encodes CASSVNEGYTEAFF.

The chain recombines TRBV2 with TRBJ1-2; TRBD1 might be the D (6 bases). Between the trimmed V and J ends, which lost 4 bases and 2 bases, there was a span of 14 bases. Germline assignment: CDR1 SNHLY and CDR2 FYNNEI. There are 15 residues in the CDR3. The CDR3 DNA follows: TGTGCCAGCAGTGCCACAGGGTTGGGAAACTATGGCTACACCTTC. Protein product: CASSATGLGNYGYTF.

The V call is TRBV12-3 or TRBV12-4, the J call TRBJ1-2, with 7 bases fitting TRBD1. The CDR3 loop spans 13 amino acids. The trim removed 6 bases at V and 6 bases at J, leaving 7 bases unmatched. In DNA form, the CDR3 reads TGTGCCAGCAGCCTCCGGGACAGACATGGCTACACCTTC. This sequence encodes CASSLRDRHGYTF.

The chain has TRBV5-1 and TRBJ2-3; D is unclear. Trimming took off 1 base at V and 3 bases at J, with 12 bases between the two ends. CDR3 length equals 15 residues. Germline assignment: CDR1 SGHRS and CDR2 YFSETQ. The CDR3 here is CASSLLSYGTDTQYF. Written as DNA, the CDR3 is TGCGCCAGCAGCTTGCTTAGCTACGGAACAGATACGCAGTATTTT.

This clone was seen only once. CDR3 amino acids: CASSYLDRRETQYF. The CDR3 DNA sequence: TGTGCCAGCAGTTATCTAGATAGGAGAGAGACCCAGTACTTC. The chain is built from TRBV6-5 and TRBJ2-5; no reliable D call. The CDR3 spans 14 residues. The germline V gene encodes CDR1 MNHEY and CDR2 SVGAGI. V shed 3 bases and J shed 4 bases, with 12 bases lying between them.

This rearrangement joins TRBV28 to TRBJ2-2; TRBD1 aligns across 10 bases. The junction had 8 bases not matched to a gene; V was cut back by 2 bases and J by 5 bases. The V gene's germline CDR1 is MDHEN and CDR2 SYDVKM. This CDR3 is built from 17 residues. In DNA, the CDR3 is TGTGCCAGCAGTTTAGCCTTCGGGACAGGGGAGACCGGGGAGCTGTTTTTT. Translated: CASSLAFGTGETGELFF. Filled out from reference TRBV28 and TRBJ2-2, the complete variable domain reads DVKVTQSSRYLVKRTGEKVFLECVQDMDHENMFWYRQDPGLGLRLIYFSYDVKMKEKGDIPEGYSVSREKKERFSLILESASTNQTSMYLCASSLAFGTGETGELFFGEGSRLTVL.

The chain is built from TRBV27 and TRBJ1-5; D remains unclear. The germline gives CDR1 MNHEY, CDR2 SMNVEV (reference sequence). CDR3 size: 15 residues. Trimming removed 3 bases from V and 6 bases from J, with 15 bases in between. The CDR3 DNA reads as TGTGCCAGCAGTTTCTCGTGGGTAGCGGGTCAGCCCCAGCATTTT. Its translation: CASSFSWVAGQPQHF.

This sequence joins TRBV10-3 and TRBJ2-3; TRBD2 matches at 14 bases. Germline loops: CDR1 ENHRY, CDR2 SYGVKD. The CDR3 is 18 residues long. Trimming at V came to 6 bases and at J to 2 bases, leaving 10 bases not matched to a gene. This CDR3 is CAIRQLGLAGAVTDTQYF. In DNA form, the CDR3 reads TGTGCCATCAGGCAATTGGGACTAGCGGGGGCCGTCACAGATACGCAGTATTTT.

The chain couples TRBV5-4 to TRBJ2-5; D call uncertain. The germline V gene encodes CDR1 SGHNT and CDR2 YYREEE (reference sequence). Trimming shortened V by 0 bases and J by 2 bases, and 5 bases separated the two germline ends. CDR3 length: 13 amino acids. The DNA for the CDR3 is TGTGCCAGCAGCTTGGTTCGGCAAGAGACCCAGTACTTC. Translated, it gives CASSLVRQETQYF. Together with reference TRBV5-4 and TRBJ2-5, the CDR3 gives the full variable domain: ETGVTQSPTHLIKTRGQQVTLRCSSQSGHNTVSWYQQALGQGPQFIFQYYREEENGRGNFPPRFSGLQFPNYSSELNVNALELDDSALYLCASSLVRQETQYFGPGTRLLVL.

This clone was observed once. The chain is built from TRBV9 and TRBJ1-2; tentatively, D is TRBD1 (6 bases). V was cut by 0 bases and J by 4 bases, with 7 bases left in between. Germline V gene lookup returns CDR1 SGDLS and CDR2 YYNGEE. This CDR3 has 13 amino acids. CDR3 amino acids: CASSVEGVYGYTF. The CDR3 bases are TGTGCCAGCAGCGTAGAGGGGGTCTATGGCTACACCTTC. Full variable domain (missing parts from reference TRBV9 and TRBJ1-2): DSGVTQTPKHLITATGQRVTLRCSPRSGDLSVYWYQQSLDQGLQFLIQYYNGEERAKGNILERFSAQQFPDLHSELNLSSLELGDSALYFCASSVEGVYGYTFGSGTRLTVV.

V gene TRBV2 combines with J gene TRBJ1-5, with TRBD1 matching 9 bases. Germline V gene sequence: CDR1 SNHLY, CDR2 FYNNEI. This CDR3 spans 15 amino acids. V gave up 6 bases and J gave up 5 bases; unmatched junction bases: 8. CDR3 residues: CASRPGTGSHQPQHF. The CDR3 nucleotides are TGTGCCAGCAGGCCTGGGACAGGGTCTCATCAGCCCCAGCATTTT. Complete variable domain (other parts from reference TRBV2 and TRBJ1-5): EPEVTQTPSHQVTQMGQEVILRCVPISNHLYFYWYRQILGQKVEFLVSFYNNEISEKSEIFDDQFSVERPDGSNFTLKIRSTKLEDSAMYFCASRPGTGSHQPQHFGDGTRLSIL.

This rearrangement joins TRBV2 to TRBJ1-6; 7 nucleotides line up with TRBD1. With 6 bases clipped from V and 6 bases from J, the junction kept 14 bases outside the gene matches. The CDR3 consists of 17 residues. Germline CDR1 is SNHLY and CDR2 is FYNNEI. This CDR3 is CASRTTKETGPNSPLHF. The CDR3 bases are TGTGCCAGCAGGACAACTAAGGAGACAGGGCCTAATTCACCCCTCCACTTT.

As regards this clone: A read error may produce the germline difference seen at one junction end. J is TRBJ2-2 and V is TRBV28, with a possible D match to TRBD1 (5 bases). Germline values: CDR1 MDHEN, CDR2 SYDVKM. CDR3 length equals 13 residues. CDR3 nucleotides: TGCGCTGCGGTTAGGGGCCCCACCGGGGAGCTGTTTTTT. This translates into CAAVRGPTGELFF.

This clone showed up many times. The rearrangement links TRBV27 to TRBJ2-1, with TRBD1 matching over 9 bases. The junction had 3 bases not matched to a gene; V was cut back by 4 bases and J by 5 bases. The CDR3 is made up of 14 amino acids. CDR1 and CDR2 (germline): MNHEY, SMNVEV (reference sequence). CDR3 DNA sequence: TGTGCCAGCAGTTGGGGACAGGGTCACAATGAGCAGTTCTTC. Protein sequence: CASSWGQGHNEQFF.

CDR3 coding DNA: TGTGCCAGCAGCCCCTCCCAGGGGCTGATCTATAATTCACCCCTCCACTTT. This codes for CASSPSQGLIYNSPLHF. This chain connects TRBV7-8 to TRBJ1-6; a weak D match, TRBD1 (6 bases). The ends were cut back, 5 bases at V and 3 bases at J, with 17 bases in the middle. The CDR3 loop spans 17 amino acids. CDR1 is SGHVS and CDR2 is FQNEAQ in the germline V gene.

CDR3 region: CATSDNERNTGTQYF. The CDR3 DNA sequence: TGTGCCACCAGTGATAACGAACGGAACACGGGTACGCAGTATTTT. The chain links TRBV24-1 to TRBJ2-3, with D unclear. The CDR3 length is 15 residues. Looked up from germline, CDR1 is KGHDR and CDR2 is SFDVKD. Between the trimmed V and J ends, which lost 3 bases and 8 bases, there was a span of 17 bases.

The chain is built from TRBV11-2 and TRBJ1-1, with D possibly being TRBD1 (5 bases). Germline CDR1 SGHAT, CDR2 FQNNGV. The CDR3 spans 14 residues. Trimming left V 6 bases short and J 4 bases short, with 15 bases between. CDR3 protein: CASRLGGVGTEAFF. The DNA of the CDR3 is TGTGCCAGCAGGCTGGGGGGGGTTGGCACTGAAGCTTTCTTT. Full variable domain (rest looked up from reference TRBV11-2 and TRBJ1-1): EAGVAQSPRYKIIEKRQSVAFWCNPISGHATLYWYQQILGQGPKLLIQFQNNGVVDDSQLPKDRFSAERLKGVDSTLKIQPAKLEDSAVYLCASRLGGVGTEAFFGQGTRLTVV.

The chain combines TRBV6-5 with TRBJ1-6; D gene uncertain. This CDR3 comprises 14 residues. V lost 6 bases, J lost 3 bases, and 9 bases lay in between. Germline CDR1 and CDR2: MNHEY and SVGAGI. CDR3 region: CASRSEGYNSPLHF. CDR3 sequence (DNA): TGTGCCAGCAGGTCTGAGGGCTATAATTCACCCCTCCACTTT.

The chain is built from TRBV6-1 and TRBJ2-5; unclear D gene. Germline V gives CDR1 MNHNS, CDR2 SASEGT. The CDR3 has 13 residues. Trimming took 2 bases from V and 1 from J, leaving 5 bases between them. Here the CDR3 reads CASSELSQETQYF. In DNA, the CDR3 is TGTGCCAGCAGTGAACTCAGCCAAGAGACCCAGTACTTC.

The J gene is TRBJ2-5, the V gene TRBV7-3, with 8 nucleotides matching TRBD2. The CDR3 is 15 amino acids. V shed 4 bases and J 2 bases; nucleotides not matched to a gene: 6. Per germline, CDR1 SGHTA and CDR2 FQGTGA. CDR3 residues: CASSSAGGTQETQYF. Here the CDR3 DNA reads TGTGCCAGCAGCTCCGCGGGGGGCACACAAGAGACCCAGTACTTC.

The chain recombines TRBV18 with TRBJ2-1; 10 bases match TRBD2. J was trimmed by 0 bases and V by 8 bases; bases with no gene match: 4. Germline assignment: CDR1 KGHSH and CDR2 LQKENI. The CDR3 loop spans 15 amino acids. Here the CDR3 reads CASLLAGSSYNEQFF. The CDR3 DNA reads as TGTGCCAGCCTACTAGCGGGGAGCTCCTACAATGAGCAGTTCTTC.

The chain is built from TRBV27 and TRBJ1-2; no reliable D call. This CDR3 is 13 amino acids long. The V end lost 3 bases, the J end lost 4 bases, and 9 bases lay between the germline ends. The germline gives CDR1 MNHEY, CDR2 SMNVEV (reference sequence). The CDR3 protein is CASSFGIGYGYTF. In DNA form, the CDR3 reads TGTGCCAGCAGTTTCGGGATCGGCTATGGCTACACCTTC.

The CDR3 bases are TGTGCCAGCAGCAAACCTTCGGGGGGGTTGGAGACCCAGTACTTC. Translation: CASSKPSGGLETQYF. J is TRBJ2-5 and V is TRBV3-1 (or the pseudogene TRBV3-2); TRBD2 agrees at 8 bases. This CDR3 contains 15 residues. Losses at the gene ends were 5 bases for V and 5 bases for J; bases not matched to a gene: 10. Per germline, CDR1 LGHDT and CDR2 YNNKEL (reference sequence).

The chain recombines TRBV6-5 with TRBJ1-2; TRBD1 matches at 9 bases. The CDR3 runs 14 residues. Germline V gene sequence: CDR1 MNHEY, CDR2 SVGAGI. The ends lost 6 bases at V and 4 bases at J; junction bases unmatched: 6. The CDR3 loop reads CASSQDRGFYGYTF. The CDR3 nucleotides are TGTGCCAGCAGCCAGGACAGGGGCTTCTATGGCTACACCTTC.

This sequence joins TRBV2 and TRBJ1-4; D ambiguous. Trimming removed 7 bases at V and 0 bases at J, with 9 bases between. From germline, CDR1 is SNHLY and CDR2 FYNNEI. CDR3 size: 14 residues. The CDR3 protein is CASKTSTTNEKLFF. The CDR3 coding sequence is TGTGCCAGCAAAACCAGTACAACTAATGAAAAACTGTTTTTT.

The chain has TRBV19 and TRBJ2-2; D not certain. Germline-derived CDR1 and CDR2 are LNHDA and SQIVND (reference sequence). This CDR3 has 16 residues. V shed 3 bases and J shed 1 base, with 12 bases lying between them. CDR3 loop: CASSILSPGNTGELFF. For the CDR3, the DNA is TGTGCCAGTAGTATTCTGTCCCCAGGGAACACCGGGGAGCTGTTTTTT.

This chain uses TRBV5-4 with TRBJ2-7; TRBD2 agrees at 7 bases. This CDR3 comprises 12 residues. After removal of 4 bases from V and 6 bases from J, the junction contained 4 bases not matched to a gene. CDR1 and CDR2 from the germline V gene are SGHNT and YYREEE (reference sequence). The DNA for the CDR3 is TGTGCCAGCAGCCGACCGGGGGGCGAGCAGTACTTC. Its translation: CASSRPGGEQYF.

This clone was seen a handful of times. The CDR3 DNA reads TGCGCCAGCAGGACGGCAGGGGGCTCCTACGAGCAGTACTTC. Translating gives CASRTAGGSYEQYF. This chain uses TRBV5-1 with TRBJ2-7; 7 bases match TRBD1. Germline V gene data show CDR1 as SGHRS and CDR2 as YFSETQ. The CDR3 extends over 14 amino acids. V lost 5 bases and J lost 0; bases outside the gene matches: 5.

The rearrangement links TRBV27 to TRBJ2-7; tentative D call: TRBD1 (6 bases). Trimming stripped 3 bases from V and 0 bases from J, with 12 bases between. The CDR3 contains 15 residues. Germline-derived CDR1 and CDR2 are MNHEY and SMNVEV (reference sequence). CDR3 in amino acids: CASSFGRGSSYEQYF. CDR3 nucleotides: TGTGCCAGCAGTTTCGGCAGGGGAAGCTCCTACGAGCAGTACTTC.

This clone was observed a few times. DNA of the CDR3: TGTGCCAGCAGCCAATTATCGCCGGGACAGGGGAGTACCACTGAAGCTTTCTTT. It translates to CASSQLSPGQGSTTEAFF. This chain connects TRBV14 to TRBJ1-1; 10 nucleotides agree with TRBD1. V shed 2 bases and J 4 bases; nucleotides not matched to a gene: 13. The germline V gene has CDR1 SGHDN and CDR2 FVKESK. The CDR3 spans 18 residues.